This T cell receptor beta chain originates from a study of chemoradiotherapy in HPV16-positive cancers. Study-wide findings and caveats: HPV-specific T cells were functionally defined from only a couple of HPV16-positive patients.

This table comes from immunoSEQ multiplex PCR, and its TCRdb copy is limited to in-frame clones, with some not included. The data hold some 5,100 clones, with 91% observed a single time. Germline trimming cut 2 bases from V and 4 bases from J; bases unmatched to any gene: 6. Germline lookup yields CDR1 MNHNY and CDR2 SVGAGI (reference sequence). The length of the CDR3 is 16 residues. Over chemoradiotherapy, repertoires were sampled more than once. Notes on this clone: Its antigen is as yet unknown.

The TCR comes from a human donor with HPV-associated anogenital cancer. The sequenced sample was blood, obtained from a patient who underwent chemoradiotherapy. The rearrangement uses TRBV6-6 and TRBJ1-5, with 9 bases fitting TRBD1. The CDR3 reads CASSYGRQGGNQPQHF. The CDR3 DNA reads TGTGCCAGCAGTTACGGGAGACAGGGGGGGAATCAGCCCCAGCATTTT.